The rows below give T cell receptor beta chains drawn from one sample of a study of blood T cell repertoires in COVID-19. Measured with immunoSEQ multiplex PCR; TCRdb has only the in-frame clones, and not every one. Among more than 250,000 clones, around 83% were seen once, and the ten largest hold about 1.2%. The sample comprised peripheral blood. These TCRs come from a woman aged 50 to 65 with acute or convalescent COVID-19. Both conserved end residues are part of each CDR3.

v_gene: TRBV11-2
j_gene: TRBJ2-2
CDR3aa: CASSLGLAGGYTGELFF

v_gene: TRBV25-1
j_gene: TRBJ1-2
CDR3aa: CASRDRTGNYGYTF

v_gene: TRBV30
j_gene: TRBJ2-7
CDR3aa: CAWRRTGFLYEQYF

v_gene: TRBV2
j_gene: TRBJ1-2
CDR3aa: CASSAQTGVTYGYTF

v_gene: TRBV5-1
j_gene: TRBJ1-5
CDR3aa: CASSFTGTSNQPQHF

v_gene: TRBV2
j_gene: TRBJ2-1
CDR3aa: CANRQDRYNEQFF

v_gene: TRBV7-9
j_gene: TRBJ1-1
CDR3aa: CASSLGGKKGMNTEAFF

v_gene: TRBV7-2
j_gene: TRBJ2-5
CDR3aa: CASSDPGQNQETQYF

v_gene: TRBV4-1
j_gene: TRBJ2-6
CDR3aa: CASSHPDRANVLTF

v_gene: TRBV4-2
j_gene: TRBJ2-5
CDR3aa: CASSQGTEPPLGGGQETQYF

v_gene: TRBV29-1
j_gene: TRBJ1-4
CDR3aa: CSVAGTGEEKLFF

v_gene: TRBV29-1
j_gene: TRBJ1-1
CDR3aa: CSAGQGNTEAFF

v_gene: TRBV9
j_gene: TRBJ1-2
CDR3aa: CASSVELADYGYTF

v_gene: TRBV6-2/TRBV6-3
j_gene: TRBJ1-3
CDR3aa: CASSYWTGDSSGNTIYF

v_gene: TRBV19
j_gene: TRBJ1-1
CDR3aa: CASSSGGAEDTEAFF

v_gene: TRBV21-1
j_gene: TRBJ1-3
CDR3aa: CASTSELGTAGNTIYF

v_gene: TRBV27
j_gene: TRBJ1-5
CDR3aa: CASSLWQFHQPQHF

v_gene: TRBV11-3
j_gene: TRBJ2-7
CDR3aa: CASSSHDSYEQYF

v_gene: TRBV24-1
j_gene: TRBJ1-2
CDR3aa: CATPTGIDGYTF

v_gene: TRBV12-3/TRBV12-4
j_gene: TRBJ1-1
CDR3aa: CASSHRDREEAFF

v_gene: TRBV6-5
j_gene: TRBJ2-1
CDR3aa: CASRGPGAYNEQFF

v_gene: TRBV19
j_gene: TRBJ2-7
CDR3aa: CASRQGLSYEQYF

v_gene: TRBV5-1
j_gene: TRBJ2-3
CDR3aa: CASSFLAGGTDTQYF

v_gene: TRBV6-4
j_gene: TRBJ1-2
CDR3aa: CASSDSETAVPTF

v_gene: TRBV10-3
j_gene: TRBJ2-7
CDR3aa: CASGGSSYEQYF

v_gene: TRBV2
j_gene: TRBJ1-2
CDR3aa: CASSEMSQGYGYTF

v_gene: TRBV15
j_gene: TRBJ2-5
CDR3aa: CATSRDPGPQETQYF

v_gene: TRBV5-8
j_gene: TRBJ2-1
CDR3aa: CASSLRDREENEQFF

v_gene: TRBV30
j_gene: TRBJ1-1
CDR3aa: CAWSAPTVF

v_gene: TRBV7-2
j_gene: TRBJ2-1
CDR3aa: CASSSGTGGWNEQFF

v_gene: TRBV10-1
j_gene: TRBJ1-3
CDR3aa: CARRLRGSGNTIYF

v_gene: TRBV5-4
j_gene: TRBJ1-2
CDR3aa: CASSLETGGGYTF

v_gene: TRBV7-3
j_gene: TRBJ2-3
CDR3aa: CASSPTRDSDTQYF

v_gene: TRBV7-9
j_gene: TRBJ1-2
CDR3aa: CASSSSVSGTLGGYTF

v_gene: TRBV6-4
j_gene: TRBJ2-2
CDR3aa: CASRIGRDTGELFF

v_gene: TRBV12-3/TRBV12-4
j_gene: TRBJ2-5
CDR3aa: CASSSKQETQYF

v_gene: TRBV3-1/TRBV3-2
j_gene: TRBJ1-4
CDR3aa: CASSQTTGGEKLFF

v_gene: TRBV10-3
j_gene: TRBJ1-2
CDR3aa: CAIRGTEFYGYTF

v_gene: TRBV11-2
j_gene: TRBJ2-7
CDR3aa: CASSLVQVSEQYF

v_gene: TRBV3-1/TRBV3-2
j_gene: TRBJ2-1
CDR3aa: CASSQISGGNEQFF

v_gene: TRBV5-4
j_gene: TRBJ2-5
CDR3aa: CASSSGTVRETQYF

v_gene: TRBV24-1
j_gene: TRBJ1-2
CDR3aa: CATRGVRTF

v_gene: TRBV6-1
j_gene: TRBJ2-6
CDR3aa: CASSGSRQSFSGANVLTF

v_gene: TRBV7-3
j_gene: TRBJ2-2
CDR3aa: CASTRTDSSGELFF

v_gene: TRBV24-1
j_gene: TRBJ2-1
CDR3aa: CATSDFSRNYNEQFF

v_gene: TRBV11-2
j_gene: TRBJ1-5
CDR3aa: CASSPTGREDQPQHF

v_gene: TRBV11-2
j_gene: TRBJ1-6
CDR3aa: CASSLDGGPYSPLHF

v_gene: TRBV30
j_gene: TRBJ2-1
CDR3aa: CAWSVGGRGSSEQFF

v_gene: TRBV29-1
j_gene: TRBJ1-1
CDR3aa: CSVGQGANTEAFF

v_gene: TRBV29-1
j_gene: TRBJ2-5
CDR3aa: CSVVPPGGQETQYF

v_gene: TRBV10-3
j_gene: TRBJ1-1
CDR3aa: CAITDSGDRAEAFF

v_gene: TRBV9
j_gene: TRBJ2-3
CDR3aa: CASSVTGLARDTQYF

v_gene: TRBV5-1
j_gene: TRBJ1-6
CDR3aa: CASSLSGQGVESPLHF

v_gene: TRBV7-8
j_gene: TRBJ2-5
CDR3aa: CASSLNRNLPGETQYF

v_gene: TRBV11-3
j_gene: TRBJ1-5
CDR3aa: CASSLEVVGQPQHF

v_gene: TRBV5-5
j_gene: TRBJ2-5
CDR3aa: CASERQSQETQYF

v_gene: TRBV4-2
j_gene: TRBJ1-1
CDR3aa: CASSQDRGRTEAFF

v_gene: TRBV5-1
j_gene: TRBJ2-5
CDR3aa: CASNPGQGDVETQYF